Listed below are T cell receptor beta chains from one sample, sequenced in a study of cytomegalovirus exposure and HLA in healthy donors. The assay was immunoSEQ multiplex PCR, and TCRdb's table has in-frame clones only and misses some. The sample carries 150,000 to 200,000 clones, 80% to 85% recorded once. What was sequenced was PBMCs. The receptors were sampled from a male donor in good health and CMV-seropositive. The CDR3 runs from the conserved cysteine through the conserved F or W. D genes are given only for firm matches. Not all rows give a size; the values are once, few, many and, for expanded clones, a class.

-	TRBV5-1	TRBJ1-3	TRBD1	CASSLGTGLQGNTIYF	TGCGCCAGCAGCTTGGGGACAGGGTTACAAGGAAACACCATATATTTT
-	TRBV4-1	TRBJ1-1	-	CASSQLGVDEAFF	TGCGCCAGCAGCCAATTGGGAGTCGATGAAGCTTTCTTT
once	TRBV5-6	TRBJ2-5	TRBD1	CASSYNRGGIQETQYF	TGTGCCAGCAGCTATAACAGGGGTGGGATACAAGAGACCCAGTACTTC
-	TRBV11-3	TRBJ2-3	TRBD1	CASSRQGPTDTQYF	TGTGCCAGCAGCCGACAGGGGCCCACAGATACGCAGTATTTT
-	TRBV27	TRBJ1-1	TRBD1	CASSLTGWNTEAFF	TGTGCCAGCAGTCTGACAGGGTGGAACACTGAAGCTTTCTTT
-	TRBV5-4	TRBJ1-2	TRBD1	CASRRDREWNYGYTF	TGTGCCAGCAGAAGGGACAGGGAGTGGAACTATGGCTACACCTTC
-	TRBV7-2	TRBJ2-5	-	CASSLDYLETQYF	TGTGCCAGCAGCTTAGACTACCTAGAGACCCAGTACTTC
-	TRBV14	TRBJ2-7	TRBD2	CASSRRLAGVNEQYF	TGTGCCAGCAGCCGCCGACTAGCGGGAGTGAACGAGCAGTACTTC
-	TRBV5-5	TRBJ2-3	TRBD2	CASSLAIAGGGTDTQYF	TGTGCCAGCAGCTTGGCGATAGCGGGGGGTGGCACAGATACGCAGTATTTT
-	TRBV27	TRBJ2-3	-	CASTPLGTDTQYF	TGTGCCAGCACCCCGCTAGGAACAGATACGCAGTATTTT
few	TRBV10-3	TRBJ1-1	-	CAISESRGWDTEAFF	TGTGCCATCAGTGAGTCCAGAGGGTGGGACACTGAAGCTTTCTTT
-	TRBV5-6	TRBJ1-4	TRBD1	CASSPRGRANEKLFF	TGTGCCAGCAGCCCCAGGGGGCGGGCTAATGAAAAACTGTTTTTT
few	TRBV6-1	TRBJ1-2	-	CASSYGPLHYGYTF	TGTGCCAGCAGTTATGGCCCCTTGCACTATGGCTACACCTTC
few	TRBV10-3	TRBJ1-5	-	CAISESGGNSNQPQHF	TGTGCCATCAGTGAGTCGGGGGGGAATAGCAATCAGCCCCAGCATTTT
-	TRBV6-6	TRBJ2-7	-	CASFTSGGMAYEQYF	TGTGCCAGCTTTACCTCAGGCGGGATGGCCTACGAGCAGTACTTC
-	TRBV9	TRBJ1-2	TRBD1	CASSPRDRRDGYTF	TGTGCCAGCAGCCCTCGGGACAGGAGGGATGGCTACACCTTC
-	TRBV6-5	TRBJ1-6	-	CASSDRYNSPLHF	TGTGCCAGCAGTGACAGATATAATTCACCCCTCCACTTT
-	TRBV30	TRBJ1-6	TRBD1	CAWRTGSYNSPLHF	TGTGCCTGGAGGACAGGGAGCTATAATTCACCCCTCCACTTT
-	TRBV5-4	TRBJ2-3	TRBD2	CASSLEGGGRAYRAQYF	TGTGCCAGCAGCTTGGAGGGGGGCGGGAGGGCCTACAGGGCGCAGTATTTT
few	TRBV27	TRBJ1-5	-	CASSLLSGGNQPQHF	TGTGCCAGCAGTTTATTATCCGGTGGTAACCAGCCCCAGCATTTT
-	TRBV27	TRBJ1-1	-	CASTLRRGTEAFF	TGTGCCAGCACTCTACGAAGGGGAACTGAAGCTTTCTTT
-	TRBV30	TRBJ2-1	-	CAWRGAGGEQFF	TGTGCCTGGAGAGGGGCCGGGGGTGAGCAGTTCTTC
few	TRBV7-6	TRBJ2-2	-	CASSPPRTGELFF	TGTGCCAGCAGCCCCCCGAGGACCGGGGAGCTGTTTTTT
few	TRBV5-6	TRBJ2-3	TRBD1	CASSLRTGVTDTQYF	TGTGCCAGCAGCTTGAGGACAGGGGTCACAGATACGCAGTATTTT
-	TRBV7-6	TRBJ2-7	-	CASSLEQRASYEQYF	TGTGCCAGCAGCTTGGAGCAGCGGGCGTCCTACGAGCAGTACTTC
-	TRBV7-2	TRBJ1-2	-	CASSFGGLGGYTF	TGTGCCAGCAGCTTCGGGGGGCTCGGTGGCTACACCTTC